Following are 25 T cell receptor beta chains from one sample sequenced in a study of cytomegalovirus exposure and HLA in healthy donors. In the PCR, 60 Vbeta and 13 Jbeta primers were used. Repertoires were generated with immunoSEQ multiplex PCR, while TCRdb's copy carries only in-frame clones and drops some. The sample has 100,000 to 150,000 clones, roughly 74% seen once. Sample: PBMCs. The origin of the receptors is a middle-aged man in good health and CMV-seronegative.

This rearrangement joins TRBV7-8 to TRBJ1-5; D unclear. V lost 10 bases to trimming and J lost 4 bases, with 14 bases between them. Germline lookup yields CDR1 SGHVS and CDR2 FQNEAQ. The CDR3 loop spans 13 amino acids. The CDR3 DNA sequence: TGTGCCACCGGGAGAGGCCCGAATCAGCCCCAGCATTTT. Residues: CATGRGPNQPQHF.

This clone appeared a few times. The sample has other DNA sequences that encode this CDR3 too. The chain couples TRBV28 to TRBJ2-7; D might be TRBD2 (5 bases). The CDR3 has 14 amino acids. Germline V gives CDR1 MDHEN, CDR2 SYDVKM. Trimming left V 6 bases short and J 0 bases short, with 12 bases between. The CDR3 DNA reads TGTGCCAGCAGACGGACGGGGAGCTCCTACGAGCAGTACTTC. Its protein product is CASRRTGSSYEQYF.

The V and J genes are TRBV6-4 and TRBJ1-6; the match to TRBD1 covers 8 bases. The germline gives CDR1 MRHNA, CDR2 SNTAGT. The CDR3 extends over 15 amino acids. V dropped 2 bases and J dropped 10; count of bases not matched to a gene: 7. CDR3 DNA: TGTGCCAGCAGTGACGATCCAGGACAGGGCTCACCCCTCCACTTT. Translation gives CASSDDPGQGSPLHF.

V and J are TRBV18 and TRBJ2-7; D is possibly TRBD2 (7 bases). CDR3 length: 15 residues. Trimming cost V 6 bases and J 0 bases, with 15 bases left between them. Per the germline V gene, CDR1 is KGHSH and CDR2 is LQKENI. The CDR3 sequence: CASSPYREGSYEQYF. The CDR3 DNA follows: TGTGCCAGCTCCCCTTACAGGGAGGGCTCCTACGAGCAGTACTTC.

The chain has TRBV5-8 and TRBJ2-7; 12 nucleotides align to TRBD1. Germline-derived CDR1 and CDR2 are SGHTS and YDEGEE. The CDR3 is 18 residues long. V trimming: 1 base; J trimming: 4 bases; junction bases outside the gene matches: 12. Written as DNA, the CDR3 is TGTGCCAGCAGCTTGAATCGACGACCGGGACAGGGGGCATACGAGCAGTACTTC. It encodes CASSLNRRPGQGAYEQYF.

The rearrangement joins TRBV4-2 to TRBJ1-5; 10 bases are a match to TRBD1. The V gene's germline CDR1 is LGHNA and CDR2 YNFKEQ. The trim removed 1 base at V and 9 bases at J, leaving 6 bases unmatched. The CDR3 totals 15 residues. As DNA, the CDR3 is TGTGCCAGCAGCCAAGGGGACAGGGGCTCCCGGCCCCAGCATTTT. Its protein is CASSQGDRGSRPQHF.

The CDR3 sequence: CSARTNNEQFF. The CDR3 DNA reads as TGCAGCGCCCGCACAAACAATGAGCAGTTCTTC. The V and J genes are TRBV29-1 and TRBJ2-1; D is unresolved. V was clipped by 7 bases and J by 5 bases, with 9 bases between them. The CDR3 totals 11 residues. Germline CDR1 SQVTM, CDR2 ANQGSEA.

The CDR3 coding sequence is TGTGCCAGCAGTTCCTTCGGGGGGGGAAGCACAGATACGCAGTATTTT. Amino acid sequence: CASSSFGGGSTDTQYF. This chain connects TRBV6-5 to TRBJ2-3, with TRBD2 matching 8 bases. The CDR3 spans 16 residues. V trimming: 4 bases; J trimming: 0 bases; junction bases outside the gene matches: 6. The germline gives CDR1 MNHEY, CDR2 SVGAGI.

J is TRBJ1-2 and V is TRBV11-2; D unclear. The V gene lost 5 bases and the J gene lost 7 bases, with 14 bases spanning the gap. This CDR3 is 13 amino acids long. CDR1 and CDR2 (germline): SGHAT, FQNNGV. The CDR3 loop is CASSLSRGGGYTF. CDR3 nucleotides: TGTGCCAGCAGCCTAAGCCGGGGTGGTGGCTACACCTTC.

The chain recombines TRBV7-9 with TRBJ2-7, with TRBD1 identical over 12 bases. V lost 2 bases and J lost 4; bases outside the gene matches: 6. From germline, CDR1 is SEHNR and CDR2 FQNEAQ (reference sequence). The CDR3 loop spans 16 amino acids. The CDR3 nucleotides read TGTGCCAGCAGCTTAATTGGGACAGGGGGCTCATACGAGCAGTACTTC. It specifies CASSLIGTGGSYEQYF.

The rearrangement uses TRBV18 and TRBJ1-1; a possible D gene is TRBD1 (5 bases). Trimming took off 3 bases at V and 8 bases at J, with 7 bases between the two ends. Germline V gives CDR1 KGHSH, CDR2 LQKENI. CDR3 size: 11 residues. CDR3 loop: CASSPGGEAFF. CDR3 bases: TGTGCCAGCTCACCCGGGGGGGAAGCTTTCTTT.

The chain's CDR3 is CASSFGAGGPRNEQFF. The DNA of the CDR3 is TGTGCCAGCAGCTTTGGGGCCGGGGGGCCCCGTAATGAGCAGTTCTTC. The V and J genes are TRBV5-4 and TRBJ2-1; TRBD2 is a possible D gene (7 bases). The V gene's germline CDR1 is SGHNT and CDR2 YYREEE (reference sequence). V dropped 2 bases and J dropped 7 bases, with 19 bases sitting between them. This CDR3 spans 16 amino acids.

This rearrangement joins TRBV6-5 to TRBJ1-4, with a tentative D call TRBD1 (5 bases). Looked up from germline, CDR1 is MNHEY and CDR2 is SVGAGI. V was cut by 0 bases and J by 7 bases, with 12 bases left in between. The CDR3 covers 15 residues. The CDR3 nucleotides are TGTGCCAGCAGTTACTCCGGGCAGGGTGGTGAAAAACTGTTTTTT. Its protein product is CASSYSGQGGEKLFF.

The chain uses TRBV2 and TRBJ2-6, with TRBD1 as a possible D gene (5 bases). CDR1 is SNHLY and CDR2 is FYNNEI in the germline V gene. This CDR3 region has 15 residues. The germline V and J ends were trimmed by 7 bases and 0 bases, with 10 bases remaining between them. The CDR3 DNA is TGTGCCAGCACCCCAGACAGCTCTGGGGCCAACGTCCTGACTTTC. Amino acid sequence: CASTPDSSGANVLTF.

The chain employs TRBV5-4 and TRBJ2-4; 12 nucleotides agree with TRBD1. Germline V CDR1 and CDR2: SGHNT, YYREEE (reference sequence). V lost 2 bases, J lost 1 base, and 7 bases stayed unmatched. The CDR3 has 18 amino acids. The CDR3 protein is CASSFVRGQGAAKNIQYF. As DNA, the CDR3 is TGTGCCAGCAGCTTCGTAAGGGGACAGGGGGCTGCCAAAAACATTCAGTACTTC. The complete variable domain, with remaining parts taken from reference TRBV5-4 and TRBJ2-4, reads ETGVTQSPTHLIKTRGQQVTLRCSSQSGHNTVSWYQQALGQGPQFIFQYYREEENGRGNFPPRFSGLQFPNYSSELNVNALELDDSALYLCASSFVRGQGAAKNIQYFGAGTRLSVL.

Concerning this clone: A read error may produce the germline difference seen at one junction end. V gene TRBV7-9 combines with J gene TRBJ2-5, with no clear D. Germline V lookup: CDR1 SEHNR, CDR2 FQNEAQ (reference sequence). The CDR3 is 16 amino acids. CDR3 protein: CSSSLAAGFGQETQYF. DNA for the CDR3: TGTTCCAGCAGCTTAGCAGCCGGGTTTGGGCAAGAGACCCAGTACTTC.

This rearrangement joins TRBV5-1 to TRBJ1-6; D uncertain. With 1 base removed from V and 2 bases from J, the gap between germline ends came to 10 bases. There are 16 residues in the CDR3. Per the germline V gene, CDR1 is SGHRS and CDR2 is YFSETQ. The CDR3 protein is CASSLSSGAYNSPLHF. CDR3 nucleotide sequence: TGCGCCAGCAGCTTGTCCAGCGGAGCCTATAATTCACCCCTCCACTTT.

This clone was recorded a few times. The chain links TRBV9 to TRBJ2-5; TRBD2 is a possible D gene (6 bases). The CDR3 is 15 amino acids. The V end was cut by 0 bases, the J end by 2 bases, with 11 bases between. CDR1 and CDR2 from the germline V gene are SGDLS and YYNGEE. In DNA form, the CDR3 reads TGTGCCAGCAGCGTAGTTCCGGGGAGGCAAGAGACCCAGTACTTC. Translating gives CASSVVPGRQETQYF.

The V call is TRBV5-1, the J call TRBJ1-1; 9 positions agree with TRBD1. Germline CDR1 and CDR2: SGHRS and YFSETQ. This CDR3 spans 14 amino acids. J lost 2 bases, V lost 4 bases, and 3 bases had no gene match. The CDR3 DNA reads TGCGCCAGCAGCACGGGACAGGGAAACACTGAAGCTTTCTTT. Translating it yields CASSTGQGNTEAFF.

The chain employs TRBV14 and TRBJ1-1; D might be TRBD1 (5 bases). The CDR3 is 14 amino acids. Germline assignment: CDR1 SGHDN and CDR2 FVKESK. V dropped 9 bases and J dropped 1 base, with 15 bases sitting between them. The DNA for the CDR3 is TGTGCCAGTTCTCAGGGTCCGTGGAACACTGAAGCTTTCTTT. It yields the protein CASSQGPWNTEAFF.

The V call is TRBV4-1, the J call TRBJ2-5, with 8 bases identical to TRBD1. The CDR3 covers 15 residues. Germline CDR1 reads MGHRA; CDR2 reads YSYEKL. V shed 4 bases, J shed 2 bases, and the junction held 6 bases outside the gene matches. CDR3 in amino acids: CASSRTGDRQETQYF. The CDR3 nucleotides are TGCGCCAGCAGCCGAACAGGGGACAGGCAAGAGACCCAGTACTTC.

The V gene is TRBV6-5, the J gene TRBJ2-7; 7 nucleotides match TRBD2. There are 13 residues in the CDR3. Losses at the gene ends were 4 bases for V and 3 bases for J; bases not matched to a gene: 3. CDR1 and CDR2 from the germline V gene are MNHEY and SVGAGI. The CDR3 region is CASSSGGYYEQYF. Written as DNA, the CDR3 is TGTGCCAGCAGTTCGGGGGGATACTACGAGCAGTACTTC.

CDR3 residues: CASSSLAGGLEQYF. The DNA of the CDR3 is TGTGCCAGCAGTTCCCTAGCGGGGGGGCTCGAGCAGTACTTC. This chain uses TRBV6-5 with TRBJ2-7, with TRBD2 matching 12 bases. Looked up from germline, CDR1 is MNHEY and CDR2 is SVGAGI. CDR3 size: 14 residues. After removal of 4 bases from V and 6 bases from J, the junction contained 4 bases not matched to a gene.

The chain links TRBV5-1 to TRBJ1-1; 10 bases are shared with TRBD1. This CDR3 has 17 residues. The V and J ends lost 4 bases and 0 bases, in that order; junction bases with no gene match: 9. Per germline, CDR1 SGHRS and CDR2 YFSETQ. CDR3: CASSRSPTGGLNTEAFF. In nucleotides, the CDR3 is TGCGCCAGCAGCCGAAGCCCGACAGGGGGCCTGAACACTGAAGCTTTCTTT.

The chain links TRBV2 to TRBJ2-1; TRBD1 might be the D (6 bases). The V end lost 8 bases, the J end lost 3 bases, and 11 bases lay between the germline ends. Germline CDR1 and CDR2: SNHLY and FYNNEI. The CDR3 totals 13 residues. The CDR3 reads CASLSQGYNEQFF. The CDR3 DNA is TGTGCCAGCCTCTCACAGGGCTACAATGAGCAGTTCTTC.